This TCR beta chain was found in a study of OX40 agonist ivuxolimab in advanced cancers. With respect to the entire study: Ivuxolimab, which targeted the costimulatory receptor OX40 (CD134), was an agonistic, fully human IgG2 monoclonal antibody. Intravenous ivuxolimab was administered to patients every 2 weeks at six dose levels: 0.01, 0.1, 0.3, 1.5, 3 and 10 mg/kg. Of the approximately 54 dose-escalation patients, hepatocellular carcinoma was present in about 20, melanoma in around 15, renal cell carcinoma in 9 and head and neck cancer in 9. A male proportion of 82.7% and a mean age of around 60 years, ranging from 23 to 79, were recorded for the dose-escalation cohort. Patients were allowed to have had prior anti-PD-1, anti-PD-L1 or anti-CTLA-4 therapy, and more than 35% of the dose-escalation patients had been treated with checkpoint inhibitors. Three dose-escalation patients achieved partial responses, one with hepatocellular carcinoma and two with cutaneous melanoma. Peripheral TCRbeta sequencing was intended to test whether TCR sequence diversity was altered and clonal T-cell expansion was caused by ivuxolimab. The paper covers the monotherapy dose-escalation part of the phase I ivuxolimab trial, which included N = 52 patients. The investigation overall reported the following: In partial responders in the 0.1-3.0 mg/kg groups, normalized peripheral clonal expansion was found to be among the lowest, especially among CD8+ T cells. At doses of 0.1 to 3.0 mg/kg, clonal expansion of both CD4+ and CD8+ T cells in blood was seen between baseline and week 6. Low levels of normalized T-cell clonal expansion were also shown by some nonresponding patients. After ivuxolimab, more expanded clones were found on average in CD8+ T cells than in CD4+ T cells. The antigen specificity of the clonally expanded peripheral T cells was not determined.

The trial excluded patients who had a history of autoimmune disease or were on systemic immunosuppression. In every dose cohort, peripheral blood was drawn for TCR sequencing at baseline, cycle 4 day 1, and cycle 7 day 1. Samples were obtained from an open-label, multicenter, first-in-human phase I dose-escalation trial of ivuxolimab. Adults with locally advanced or metastatic melanoma, renal cell carcinoma, hepatocellular carcinoma or head and neck squamous cell carcinoma were enrolled in the trial. Before TCR sequencing, CD4+ T cells and CD8+ T cells from peripheral blood were sorted into separate populations. As concerns this clone: No antigen is known for it. No base quality information exists; no much larger clone differs at one position.

To sequence the TCRbeta CDR3 region, genomic DNA was isolated from the sorted cells. The immunoSEQ Assay was used for sequencing of TCRbeta CDR3 regions. The table comes from immuneACCESS by way of TCRdb, which keeps in-frame sequences with V and J called. Part of the clones is missing from these tables; in studies checked, under half for an unresolved V gene and the rest for unknown reasons. In this sample the table shows 70,000 or so clones, 84% of which occur a single time. Together, the top ten hold roughly 0.8% of the sample. V drops 2 bases and J drops 5 bases, leaving 12 bases in between. The CDR3 has 14 amino acids, counting the end cysteine and phenylalanine. Of all the DNA, just the CDR3 is kept, 42 bases in frame from base 1. From the germline V gene, CDR1 is MDHEN and CDR2 is SYDVKM.

The sequence was collected from an adult with an advanced solid tumor such as melanoma, head and neck, liver or kidney cancer. The chain was built from TRBV28 and TRBJ1-2; no D gene is confidently identified. The source was CD4+ or CD8+ T cells sorted from blood, collected in a trial of the OX40 agonist ivuxolimab. The CDR3 reads CASSLGRQNYGYTF. The nucleotides are TGTGCCAGCAGTTTAGGAAGGCAGAATTATGGCTACACCTTC.